Listed below are T cell receptor beta chains from one sample, sequenced in a study of blood T cell repertoires in COVID-19. Some clones are missing from TCRdb's copy, which holds only in-frame ones; the method was immunoSEQ multiplex PCR. The sample has 88,000 or so clones; roughly 85% are singletons. Sequenced sample: peripheral blood. These TCRs come from a man between 60 and 75 years old with acute or convalescent COVID-19. Each CDR3 is given with its conserved first and last residue. The order of the fields is clone size, J gene, V gene, D gene, CDR3 protein, CDR3 DNA. The D gene is left open where the match is weak. Clone size appears in some rows only: once, few, many, or a class for an expanded clone.

clone size: NA
J gene: TRBJ2-1
V gene: TRBV5-1
D gene: TRBD2
CDR3 protein: CASSLGLAVNEQFF
CDR3 DNA: TGCGCCAGCAGCTTGGGACTAGCCGTCAATGAGCAGTTCTTC

clone size: NA
J gene: TRBJ1-2
V gene: TRBV30
D gene: NA
CDR3 protein: CAWIGGYGYTF
CDR3 DNA: TGTGCCTGGATCGGGGGTTATGGCTACACCTTC

clone size: NA
J gene: TRBJ2-2
V gene: TRBV6-2/TRBV6-3
D gene: TRBD2
CDR3 protein: CASSYTTSGGANTGELFF
CDR3 DNA: TGTGCCAGCAGTTACACAACTAGCGGGGGCGCGAACACCGGGGAGCTGTTTTTT

clone size: NA
J gene: TRBJ2-5
V gene: TRBV10-1
D gene: NA
CDR3 protein: CASSPVRGQETQYF
CDR3 DNA: TGCGCCAGCAGCCCCGTACGGGGGCAAGAGACCCAGTACTTC

clone size: NA
J gene: TRBJ2-7
V gene: TRBV5-1
D gene: TRBD1
CDR3 protein: CASSSPGQGDEQYF
CDR3 DNA: TGCGCCAGCAGCTCACCGGGACAGGGGGACGAGCAGTACTTC

clone size: NA
J gene: TRBJ2-7
V gene: TRBV30
D gene: TRBD1
CDR3 protein: CAWNPGTGHYEQYF
CDR3 DNA: TGTGCCTGGAACCCCGGGACAGGGCACTACGAGCAGTACTTC

clone size: NA
J gene: TRBJ1-4
V gene: TRBV4-1
D gene: NA
CDR3 protein: CASSQGSDSYNEKLFF
CDR3 DNA: TGCGCCAGCAGCCAAGGTTCGGACAGCTATAATGAAAAACTGTTTTTT

clone size: NA
J gene: TRBJ2-2
V gene: TRBV5-1
D gene: TRBD1
CDR3 protein: CASSLGQGHGELFF
CDR3 DNA: TGCGCCAGCAGCTTGGGACAGGGTCACGGGGAGCTGTTTTTT

clone size: NA
J gene: TRBJ2-5
V gene: TRBV3-1/TRBV3-2
D gene: TRBD2
CDR3 protein: CASSSMLAGGETQYF
CDR3 DNA: TGTGCCAGCAGCTCAATGCTAGCGGGAGGAGAGACCCAGTACTTC

clone size: few
J gene: TRBJ1-2
V gene: TRBV6-5
D gene: TRBD1
CDR3 protein: CASSTYRGYGYTF
CDR3 DNA: TGTGCCAGCAGTACCTACAGGGGTTATGGCTACACCTTC

clone size: NA
J gene: TRBJ2-5
V gene: TRBV7-6
D gene: TRBD2
CDR3 protein: CASSPSGRAETQYF
CDR3 DNA: TGTGCCAGCAGCCCTAGCGGGAGAGCAGAGACCCAGTACTTC

clone size: NA
J gene: TRBJ2-2
V gene: TRBV19
D gene: TRBD2
CDR3 protein: CASTPTAGGLHGELFF
CDR3 DNA: TGTGCCAGTACCCCAACAGCGGGGGGTCTCCACGGGGAGCTGTTTTTT

clone size: NA
J gene: TRBJ1-2
V gene: TRBV30
D gene: TRBD1
CDR3 protein: CACRDSGFYGYTF
CDR3 DNA: TGTGCCTGCCGGGACAGTGGATTCTATGGCTACACCTTC

clone size: NA
J gene: TRBJ1-6
V gene: TRBV4-3
D gene: NA
CDR3 protein: CASSQDYPQGYSPLHF
CDR3 DNA: TGCGCCAGCAGCCAAGATTATCCACAGGGATATTCACCCCTCCACTTT

clone size: few
J gene: TRBJ2-7
V gene: TRBV10-1
D gene: NA
CDR3 protein: CASRILESSYEQYF
CDR3 DNA: TGCGCCAGCAGGATACTAGAGAGCTCCTACGAGCAGTACTTC

clone size: NA
J gene: TRBJ2-3
V gene: TRBV10-1
D gene: NA
CDR3 protein: CASSPGRGTDTQYF
CDR3 DNA: TGCGCCAGCAGTCCCGGGCGGGGCACAGATACGCAGTATTTT

clone size: NA
J gene: TRBJ2-3
V gene: TRBV4-1
D gene: NA
CDR3 protein: CASSPHPLRTDTQYF
CDR3 DNA: TGCGCCAGCAGCCCCCACCCCCTGCGGACAGATACGCAGTATTTT

clone size: NA
J gene: TRBJ2-6
V gene: TRBV2
D gene: NA
CDR3 protein: CASTPRLSGANVLTF
CDR3 DNA: TGTGCCAGCACCCCGCGCCTTTCTGGGGCCAACGTCCTGACTTTC

clone size: few
J gene: TRBJ1-1
V gene: TRBV4-3
D gene: NA
CDR3 protein: CASSATGNTEAFF
CDR3 DNA: TGCGCCAGCAGCGCGACAGGGAACACTGAAGCTTTCTTT

clone size: NA
J gene: TRBJ2-7
V gene: TRBV4-1
D gene: TRBD1
CDR3 protein: CASSPRDRPHEQYF
CDR3 DNA: TGCGCCAGCAGCCCCCGGGACAGACCCCACGAGCAGTACTTC

clone size: once
J gene: TRBJ2-3
V gene: TRBV5-1
D gene: NA
CDR3 protein: CASSFAAADTQYF
CDR3 DNA: TGCGCCAGCAGCTTTGCGGCGGCAGATACGCAGTATTTT

clone size: few
J gene: TRBJ2-7
V gene: TRBV7-8
D gene: NA
CDR3 protein: CASSSRRPGYNEQYF
CDR3 DNA: TGTGCCAGCAGCTCAAGACGTCCAGGGTATAACGAGCAGTACTTC

clone size: NA
J gene: TRBJ1-5
V gene: TRBV5-6
D gene: TRBD1
CDR3 protein: CASSFSWTGNQPQHF
CDR3 DNA: TGTGCCAGCAGCTTCAGTTGGACAGGGAATCAGCCCCAGCATTTT

clone size: few
J gene: TRBJ2-3
V gene: TRBV6-2/TRBV6-3
D gene: NA
CDR3 protein: CASSKGFLGDTQYF
CDR3 DNA: TGTGCCAGCAGTAAGGGGTTTTTGGGAGATACGCAGTATTTT

clone size: NA
J gene: TRBJ2-5
V gene: TRBV5-1
D gene: TRBD2
CDR3 protein: CASSLWGEGPRETQYF
CDR3 DNA: TGCGCCAGCAGCCTTTGGGGGGAGGGCCCTCGGGAGACCCAGTACTTC

clone size: NA
J gene: TRBJ2-1
V gene: TRBV7-3
D gene: NA
CDR3 protein: CAGPVSYNEQFF
CDR3 DNA: TGTGCCGGCCCCGTATCCTACAATGAGCAGTTCTTC

clone size: NA
J gene: TRBJ2-3
V gene: TRBV16
D gene: TRBD1
CDR3 protein: CASSQGTGTDTQYF
CDR3 DNA: TGTGCCAGCAGCCAGGGGACAGGGACAGATACGCAGTATTTT

clone size: NA
J gene: TRBJ2-1
V gene: TRBV19
D gene: NA
CDR3 protein: CASADTPSSYNEQFF
CDR3 DNA: TGTGCCAGTGCGGATACACCCAGCTCCTACAATGAGCAGTTCTTC

clone size: NA
J gene: TRBJ1-1
V gene: TRBV11-1
D gene: NA
CDR3 protein: CASSLARVTEAFF
CDR3 DNA: TGTGCCAGCAGCTTAGCCAGGGTCACTGAAGCTTTCTTT

clone size: NA
J gene: TRBJ2-1
V gene: TRBV5-1
D gene: TRBD2
CDR3 protein: CASSFLAGGGDEQFF
CDR3 DNA: TGCGCCAGCAGCTTCCTTGCGGGAGGTGGAGATGAGCAGTTCTTC

clone size: many
J gene: TRBJ2-1
V gene: TRBV6-4
D gene: TRBD2
CDR3 protein: CASSETGTSGYNEQFF
CDR3 DNA: TGTGCCAGCAGTGAAACCGGGACTAGCGGCTACAATGAGCAGTTCTTC

clone size: NA
J gene: TRBJ2-1
V gene: TRBV25-1
D gene: TRBD2
CDR3 protein: CASSAHLDTSGVNNEQFF
CDR3 DNA: TGTGCCAGCAGTGCCCATCTAGATACTAGCGGAGTTAACAATGAGCAGTTCTTC

clone size: NA
J gene: TRBJ2-3
V gene: TRBV7-2
D gene: TRBD1
CDR3 protein: CASSLGDRLTTDTQYF
CDR3 DNA: TGTGCCAGCAGCTTAGGGGACAGGCTAACCACAGATACGCAGTATTTT

clone size: NA
J gene: TRBJ1-6
V gene: TRBV11-3
D gene: NA
CDR3 protein: CASSLELGRPTTGNSPLHF
CDR3 DNA: TGTGCCAGCAGCTTAGAATTAGGCAGGCCTACCACAGGGAATTCACCCCTCCACTTT

clone size: NA
J gene: TRBJ2-2
V gene: TRBV9
D gene: NA
CDR3 protein: CASSKDTTGELFF
CDR3 DNA: TGTGCCAGCAGCAAGGACACCACCGGGGAGCTGTTTTTT

clone size: NA
J gene: TRBJ2-1
V gene: TRBV18
D gene: NA
CDR3 protein: CASSPIDEQFF
CDR3 DNA: TGTGCCAGCTCACCAATAGATGAGCAGTTCTTC

clone size: NA
J gene: TRBJ1-1
V gene: TRBV6-2/TRBV6-3
D gene: NA
CDR3 protein: CASSYERSASSGTEAFF
CDR3 DNA: TGTGCCAGCAGTTACGAACGGTCGGCCTCTTCGGGCACTGAAGCTTTCTTT

clone size: NA
J gene: TRBJ2-3
V gene: TRBV21-1
D gene: NA
CDR3 protein: CASSKGEAGGGADTQYF
CDR3 DNA: TGTGCCAGCAGCAAAGGGGAAGCGGGAGGCGGGGCAGATACGCAGTATTTT

clone size: NA
J gene: TRBJ1-6
V gene: TRBV14
D gene: NA
CDR3 protein: CASSQDFGSPLHF
CDR3 DNA: TGTGCCAGCAGCCAAGATTTCGGTTCACCCCTCCACTTT

clone size: NA
J gene: TRBJ2-3
V gene: TRBV7-9
D gene: TRBD1
CDR3 protein: CASSLGTDADTQYF
CDR3 DNA: TGTGCCAGCAGCCTTGGGACAGATGCAGATACGCAGTATTTT

clone size: NA
J gene: TRBJ2-3
V gene: TRBV29-1
D gene: NA
CDR3 protein: CSVPGTLGADTQYF
CDR3 DNA: TGCAGCGTCCCCGGGACTCTGGGCGCAGATACGCAGTATTTT

clone size: NA
J gene: TRBJ1-6
V gene: TRBV3-1/TRBV3-2
D gene: NA
CDR3 protein: CASSQSPGVLHF
CDR3 DNA: TGTGCCAGCAGCCAGTCACCGGGGGTACTCCACTTT